One and the same sample provided the 19 T cell receptor beta chains below, sequenced in a study of control samples from healthy donors and cancer patients. Sequencing was performed with immunoSEQ multiplex PCR; in TCRdb, only in-frame clones are kept and a portion is missing. The table shows 130,000 or so clones, with roughly 90% occurring only once. Sequenced: blood. The receptors here all came from a middle-aged man in good health.

The V call is TRBV27, the J call TRBJ2-1, with TRBD2 as a possible D gene (6 bases). CDR1 and CDR2 from the germline V gene are MNHEY and SMNVEV (reference sequence). V lost 7 bases, J lost 5 bases, and 15 bases lay in between. CDR3 length equals 14 residues. CDR3 DNA sequence: TGTGCCAGCACCCCGACTAGGGGCCACAATGAGCAGTTCTTC. This encodes CASTPTRGHNEQFF.

The chain is built from TRBV21-1 and TRBJ1-2; TRBD1, the table's D call, lacks a check against the DNA. TRBV21-1 has pseudogene status. This CDR3 is built from 16 residues. CDR3 amino acids: CASSNDRGVANYGYTF. CDR3 coding DNA: TGTGCCAGCAGCAACGACAGGGGGGTAGCTAACTATGGCTACACCTTC.

The V call is TRBV25-1, the J call TRBJ1-2; tentative D call: TRBD1 (5 bases). The V end was cut by 8 bases, the J end by 3 bases, with 7 bases between. CDR1 and CDR2 from the germline V gene are MGHDK and SYGVNS. The CDR3 contains 11 residues. In nucleotides, the CDR3 is TGTGCCAGCGCAGGGTACTATGGCTACACCTTC. Protein sequence: CASAGYYGYTF.

J is TRBJ1-3 and V is TRBV12-5; D not certain. The V end lost 10 bases, the J end lost 0 bases, and 10 bases lay between the germline ends. The V gene's germline CDR1 is LGHNT and CDR2 FRNRAP. This CDR3 comprises 13 residues. The CDR3 coding sequence is TGTGCTACCCCCTGGAGCTCTGGAAACACCATATATTTT. The encoded protein is CATPWSSGNTIYF.

This chain uses TRBV9 with TRBJ1-2; the match to TRBD1 covers 9 bases. Germline V gene lookup returns CDR1 SGDLS and CDR2 YYNGEE. V lost 0 bases, J lost 6 bases, and 6 bases stayed unmatched. This CDR3 has 15 residues. CDR3 sequence reads: CASSVEVGTGNGYTF. In DNA form, the CDR3 reads TGTGCCAGCAGCGTAGAGGTGGGGACAGGGAATGGCTACACCTTC.

This clone was seen only once. The V call is TRBV4-1, the J call TRBJ2-7; unclear D gene. CDR3 length: 16 residues. V lost 1 base and J 0 bases, leaving 13 bases between the germline ends. Germline CDR1 MGHRA, CDR2 YSYEKL. CDR3 bases: TGCGCCAGCAGCCAAGGGGAAGGATACGCCTCCTACGAGCAGTACTTC. Its protein product is CASSQGEGYASYEQYF.

The rearrangement uses TRBV7-2 and TRBJ1-6; TRBD1 might be the D (5 bases). V lost 8 bases and J lost 10, with 12 bases in between. Looked up from germline, CDR1 is SGHTA and CDR2 is FQGNSA. The CDR3 extends over 12 amino acids. Here the CDR3 reads CASGRVGSPLHF. DNA for the CDR3: TGTGCCAGCGGCAGGGTGGGATCACCCCTCCACTTT.

The rearrangement links TRBV5-1 to TRBJ1-6, with no clear D. This CDR3 is 16 amino acids long. V dropped 0 bases and J dropped 5 bases, with 12 bases sitting between them. The germline CDR1 and CDR2 sequences are SGHRS and YFSETQ. The CDR3: CASSLGSGGNNSPLHF. The CDR3 region has the DNA TGCGCCAGCAGCTTGGGGAGTGGAGGAAATAATTCACCCCTCCACTTT.

The chain links TRBV6-5 to TRBJ1-2, with 9 positions matching TRBD1. The trim removed 8 bases at V and 1 base at J, leaving 5 bases unmatched. CDR1 MNHEY and CDR2 SVGAGI come from the germline V gene. The CDR3 loop spans 14 amino acids. The CDR3, as DNA: TGTGCCAGCTGCCGGGACAGGGTTAACTATGGCTACACCTTC. As protein: CASCRDRVNYGYTF.

The chain couples TRBV18 to TRBJ2-3; D gene uncertain. V was trimmed by 3 bases and J by 2 bases, leaving 9 bases between them. Looked up from germline, CDR1 is KGHSH and CDR2 is LQKENI. The CDR3 spans 14 residues. The CDR3 DNA is TGTGCCAGCTCACCTTTAGATCTCACAGATACGCAGTATTTT. The encoded protein is CASSPLDLTDTQYF.

The rearrangement links TRBV5-4 to TRBJ1-2; D might be TRBD1 (5 bases). V was cut by 1 base and J by 6 bases, with 10 bases left in between. Germline V gene sequence: CDR1 SGHNT, CDR2 YYREEE (reference sequence). The CDR3 spans 13 residues. CDR3 DNA: TGTGCCAGCAGCTTGAGGCAGGGAGATGGCTACACCTTC. Translated: CASSLRQGDGYTF.

This clone was observed a single time. The chain uses TRBV9 and TRBJ2-1; 8 positions match TRBD2. This CDR3 has 15 amino acids. V lost 0 bases to trimming and J lost 3 bases; unmatched junction nucleotides: 2. Germline lookup yields CDR1 SGDLS and CDR2 YYNGEE. CDR3 in amino acids: CASSVAGTSYNEQFF. As DNA, the CDR3 is TGTGCCAGCAGCGTAGCCGGGACTAGCTACAATGAGCAGTTCTTC.

V and J are TRBV2 and TRBJ2-5, with D perhaps assigned TRBD1 or TRBD2 (5 bases each). The length of the CDR3 is 13 residues. Trimming stripped 8 bases from V and 6 bases from J, with 16 bases between. The germline V gene has CDR1 SNHLY and CDR2 FYNNEI. For the CDR3, the DNA is TGTGCCAGCGTCGGGACGGCGGCTCAGACCCAGTACTTC. This codes for CASVGTAAQTQYF.

This clone was found once. V gene TRBV9 combines with J gene TRBJ2-7, with TRBD1 identical over 12 bases. This CDR3 has 15 residues. The V and J ends lost 4 bases and 4 bases, in that order; junction bases with no gene match: 6. Germline V gene lookup returns CDR1 SGDLS and CDR2 YYNGEE. The CDR3 DNA follows: TGTGCCAGCAGCCCCGGGACAGGGGGCGCGTACGAGCAGTACTTC. It encodes CASSPGTGGAYEQYF.

This clone showed up many times. The genes are TRBV7-9 and TRBJ2-7; a possible D gene is TRBD1 (6 bases). Germline lookup yields CDR1 SEHNR and CDR2 FQNEAQ (reference sequence). The ends were cut back, 1 base at V and 0 bases at J, with 7 bases in the middle. The CDR3 is made up of 14 amino acids. CDR3 nucleotide sequence: TGTGCCAGCAGCTTAGAAGGGGGCTCCTACGAGCAGTACTTC. Translation: CASSLEGGSYEQYF.

This chain uses TRBV14 with TRBJ2-7; D uncertain. Germline CDR1 is SGHDN and CDR2 is FVKESK. CDR3 size: 15 residues. V was clipped by 1 base and J by 0 bases, with 10 bases between them. CDR3 sequence (DNA): TGTGCCAGCAGCCAAGCCTGGGGTTTCTCCTACGAGCAGTACTTC. Its protein product is CASSQAWGFSYEQYF.

This clone was seen just once. The chain recombines TRBV12-3 or TRBV12-4 with TRBJ1-1; D is unclear. The CDR3 runs to 13 residues. V dropped 2 bases and J dropped 5 bases, with 9 bases sitting between them. The CDR3 nucleotides are TGTGCCAGCAGTTTAAAGGCGAAGACTGAAGCTTTCTTT. This encodes CASSLKAKTEAFF.

V usage is TRBV21-1 and J usage is TRBJ1-2; the D call in the table, TRBD1, was not verified against the DNA. TRBV21-1 is reported as a pseudogene. The CDR3 totals 15 residues. The CDR3 reads CASSKALRMDYGYTF. CDR3 nucleotides: TGTGCCAGCAGCAAAGCGCTCAGAATGGACTATGGCTACACCTTC.

This clone was seen a few times. V and J are TRBV7-2 and TRBJ1-5; perhaps TRBD1 as D (6 bases). Trimming removed 10 bases from V and 7 bases from J, with 17 bases in between. The CDR3 covers 13 residues. Germline V lookup: CDR1 SGHTA, CDR2 FQGNSA. The CDR3 is CATSRGGRQPQHF. Here the CDR3 DNA reads TGTGCCACCTCAAGGGGGGGCAGACAGCCCCAGCATTTT.